A single sample gave rise to the 26 T cell receptor beta chains below, sequenced in a study of blood T cell repertoires in COVID-19. This table comes from immunoSEQ multiplex PCR, and its TCRdb copy is limited to in-frame clones, with some not included. The table includes hundreds of thousands of clones, roughly 85% detected once. The source material was PBMCs or T cells enriched from blood (not recorded which). Receptors originate from a woman in her fifties or sixties who had been exposed to COVID-19.

This clone appeared many times. This chain joins TRBV19 and TRBJ2-7; the match to TRBD1 covers 7 bases. The V gene end was trimmed by 8 bases and the J gene end by 5 bases; junction bases not matched to a gene: 6. The CDR3 has 12 residues. The germline V gene has CDR1 LNHDA and CDR2 SQIVND (reference sequence). The DNA of the CDR3 is TGTGCCAGTTCTGACAGGGCCAACGAGCAGTACTTC. Its protein product is CASSDRANEQYF.

This clone was seen a few times. The rearrangement uses TRBV11-2 and TRBJ1-1; D gene unclear. The CDR3 spans 15 residues. The germline CDR1 and CDR2 sequences are SGHAT and FQNNGV. V was clipped by 1 base and J by 0 bases, with 9 bases between them. The CDR3 reads CASSLAAGVNTEAFF. The CDR3 DNA reads TGTGCCAGCAGCTTAGCCGCAGGTGTGAACACTGAAGCTTTCTTT.

This clone was seen a single time. The chain has TRBV19 and TRBJ1-2; D perhaps matches TRBD1 (5 bases). Germline V gene sequence: CDR1 LNHDA, CDR2 SQIVND (reference sequence). Deletions cut 8 bases from V and 4 bases from J, with 11 bases between. This CDR3 has 12 amino acids. CDR3 DNA sequence: TGTGCCAGTGGAGACAGTTTCTATGGCTACACCTTC. It translates to CASGDSFYGYTF.

This chain connects TRBV7-9 to TRBJ2-7, with 8 positions matching TRBD1. Germline V lookup: CDR1 SEHNR, CDR2 FQNEAQ (reference sequence). V gave up 5 bases and J gave up 4 bases; unmatched junction bases: 10. This CDR3 has 15 residues. DNA for the CDR3: TGTGCCAGCAGCCCCCGGGACAGGATCGGGTACGAGCAGTACTTC. Translated: CASSPRDRIGYEQYF.

The chain combines TRBV9 with TRBJ1-6, with unresolved D. V gave up 0 bases and J gave up 5 bases, with 6 bases separating them. The CDR3 loop spans 14 amino acids. The germline gives CDR1 SGDLS, CDR2 YYNGEE. CDR3 in DNA: TGTGCCAGCAGCGTAGACATCAATAATTCACCCCTCCACTTT. Its translation is CASSVDINNSPLHF.

This chain uses TRBV7-9 with TRBJ1-1, with TRBD1 matching over 9 bases. Germline values: CDR1 SEHNR, CDR2 FQNEAQ (reference sequence). This CDR3 contains 18 residues. V trimming: 5 bases; J trimming: 0 bases; junction bases outside the gene matches: 13. The CDR3 is CASSPGTGSFGMNTEAFF. The CDR3 region has the DNA TGTGCCAGCAGCCCAGGGACAGGGAGCTTTGGGATGAACACTGAAGCTTTCTTT.

V usage is TRBV10-3 and J usage is TRBJ2-5; tentative D call: TRBD1 (6 bases). Deletions cut 6 bases from V and 5 bases from J, with 13 bases between. Germline assignment: CDR1 ENHRY and CDR2 SYGVKD. The CDR3 is 13 amino acids. The chain's CDR3 is CAISNTGSETQYF. The CDR3 nucleotides are TGTGCCATCAGCAATACAGGGTCGGAGACCCAGTACTTC.

The chain has TRBV6-2 or TRBV6-3 and TRBJ1-6; 9 bases align to TRBD1. V dropped 2 bases and J dropped 10; count of bases not matched to a gene: 9. CDR3 length equals 16 residues. CDR1 is MNHEY and CDR2 is SVGEGT in the germline V gene. The CDR3 DNA reads as TGTGCCAGCAGTTACCCCACCGGGACAGGGAACTCACCCCTCCACTTT. It codes for CASSYPTGTGNSPLHF.

This clone came up once. The rearrangement links TRBV5-4 to TRBJ2-1, with D unclear. Between the trimmed V and J ends, which lost 5 bases and 0 bases, there was a span of 12 bases. This CDR3 has 15 residues. Germline V gene sequence: CDR1 SGHNT, CDR2 YYREEE (reference sequence). CDR3 nucleotides: TGTGCCAGCAGGGTTGACTCGCCCTCCTACAATGAGCAGTTCTTC. Protein: CASRVDSPSYNEQFF.

The V and J genes are TRBV7-9 and TRBJ2-6; no firm D call. V was cut by 6 bases and J by 0 bases, with 6 bases left in between. This CDR3 has 14 residues. The V gene's germline CDR1 is SEHNR and CDR2 FQNEAQ (reference sequence). DNA for the CDR3: TGTGCCAGCAGATCCAACTCTGGGGCCAACGTCCTGACTTTC. Amino acid sequence: CASRSNSGANVLTF.

This clone has just one count. The chain links TRBV29-1 to TRBJ1-2; perhaps TRBD1 as D (5 bases). In germline, CDR1 is SQVTM, CDR2 ANQGSEA. The CDR3 totals 13 residues. V lost 5 bases, J lost 7 bases, and 17 bases lay in between. The CDR3 sequence is CSVLIGHTAGYTF. CDR3 in DNA: TGCAGCGTTCTAATTGGACATACGGCTGGCTACACCTTC.

This clone was recorded once. The gene calls are TRBV5-6 and TRBJ1-1; D not resolved. The germline V and J ends were trimmed by 6 bases and 3 bases, with 12 bases remaining between them. The CDR3 length is 13 residues. The germline V gene encodes CDR1 SGHDT and CDR2 YYEEEE. DNA of the CDR3: TGTGCCAGCACCGGACGGGGATACACTGAAGCTTTCTTT. Protein: CASTGRGYTEAFF.

This chain links TRBV7-9 with TRBJ2-3; possibly TRBD2 for D (6 bases). The germline V and J ends were trimmed by 5 bases and 4 bases, with 22 bases remaining between them. The CDR3 loop spans 17 amino acids. The germline gives CDR1 SEHNR, CDR2 FQNEAQ (reference sequence). The CDR3 is CASSGSTGRHHPDTQYF. Written as DNA, the CDR3 is TGTGCCAGCAGCGGGTCTACCGGGAGACACCACCCAGATACGCAGTATTTT.

The chain uses TRBV30 and TRBJ2-5; 7 nucleotides agree with TRBD2. This CDR3 comprises 13 residues. The ends lost 1 base at V and 5 bases at J; junction bases unmatched: 4. The V gene's germline CDR1 is GTSNPN and CDR2 SVGIG (reference sequence). In DNA, the CDR3 is TGTGCCTGGAGTGAGGGGACTATCGAGACCCAGTACTTC. Protein: CAWSEGTIETQYF.

This chain links TRBV7-2 with TRBJ1-1; the D gene is possibly TRBD1 (6 bases). Germline CDR1 and CDR2: SGHTA and FQGNSA. V was cut by 5 bases and J by 4 bases, with 14 bases left in between. The CDR3 spans 14 residues. CDR3 sequence: CASSLRGRGTEAFF. The CDR3 region has the DNA TGTGCCAGCAGCCTGAGGGGGAGGGGCACTGAAGCTTTCTTT.

About this clone itself: Since no conserved phenylalanine or tryptophan closes the CDR3, a read error is the likely cause. The limits of the CDR3 on the DNA are not certain, so only TCRdb's listed CDR3 is given. J is TRBJ2-7 and V is TRBV19; the tabulated D call, TRBD2, remains unverified against the DNA. Germline V gene sequence: CDR1 LNHDA, CDR2 SQIVND (reference sequence). Inclusive of both ends, the CDR3 amounts to 10 amino acids. The CDR3 sequence is CASPTGRRVD.

The gene calls are TRBV15 and TRBJ1-1; D possibly corresponds to TRBD1 (5 bases). This CDR3 has 15 residues. The V gene lost 0 bases and the J gene lost 0 bases, with 8 bases spanning the gap. Germline CDR1 is LNHNV and CDR2 is YYDKDF (reference sequence). CDR3 loop: CATSRDPGVNTEAFF. The CDR3 DNA is TGTGCCACCAGCAGAGATCCGGGGGTGAACACTGAAGCTTTCTTT.

The J gene is TRBJ1-6, the V gene TRBV6-1; 9 bases are a match to TRBD1. CDR3 length: 16 amino acids. From germline, CDR1 is MNHNS and CDR2 SASEGT. V dropped 4 bases and J dropped 7; count of bases not matched to a gene: 8. CDR3: CASSAGQGSTNSPLHF. CDR3 DNA: TGTGCCAGCAGTGCCGGACAGGGGTCGACAAATTCACCCCTCCACTTT.

Points on this clone: The junction departs from germline at one end; a sequencing error may be responsible. V is TRBV6-5 and J is TRBJ2-2, with 7 bases that match TRBD2. Germline CDR1 and CDR2: MNHEY and SVGAGI. The CDR3 runs 15 residues. CDR3 sequence reads: CASSYSSGNIGELFF. The CDR3 nucleotides read TGTGCCAGCAGTTATAGCAGCGGGAACATCGGGGAGCTGTTTTTT.

V usage is TRBV7-9 and J usage is TRBJ1-5; TRBD1 aligns across 8 bases. Trimming cost V 4 bases and J 1 base; bases outside gene matches: 12. In germline, CDR1 is SEHNR, CDR2 FQNEAQ (reference sequence). The CDR3 covers 18 residues. CDR3 nucleotide sequence: TGTGCCAGCAGCTCCGACAGGGGCGGGAGCCGGAGCAATCAGCCCCAGCATTTT. Translation: CASSSDRGGSRSNQPQHF.

In its sample, this clone was seen a few times. In DNA form, the CDR3 reads TGTGCCAGCAGTTCTTATGGGACAGGGACTGAAGCTTTCTTT. The encoded protein is CASSSYGTGTEAFF. V and J are TRBV27 and TRBJ1-1; TRBD1 aligns across 9 bases. Germline values: CDR1 MNHEY, CDR2 SMNVEV (reference sequence). This CDR3 is built from 14 residues. The V segment lost 4 bases and the J segment 5 bases; nucleotides outside the gene matches: 5.

The chain joins TRBV7-2 to TRBJ2-7, with a tentative D call TRBD2 (6 bases). V shed 1 base and J shed 2 bases, with 9 bases lying between them. The CDR3 covers 14 residues. CDR1 is SGHTA, CDR2 FQGNSA, per germline. DNA of the CDR3: TGTGCCAGCAGCTTAGTAGCGGCCACCTACGAGCAGTACTTC. Residues: CASSLVAATYEQYF.

This sequence joins TRBV5-4 and TRBJ2-2; TRBD1 matches 7 bases. CDR3 length equals 13 residues. The V segment lost 0 bases and the J segment 7 bases; nucleotides outside the gene matches: 0. Per germline, CDR1 SGHNT and CDR2 YYREEE (reference sequence). The CDR3 region has the DNA TGTGCCAGCAGCTTGGCAGGGGGCGGGGAGCTGTTTTTT. Amino acid sequence: CASSLAGGGELFF.

CDR3 nucleotide sequence: TGTGCCTGGAGTTTAGGCAGCGGCAATCAGCCCCAGCATTTT. Protein product: CAWSLGSGNQPQHF. The chain couples TRBV30 to TRBJ1-5; D gene ambiguous. CDR1 is GTSNPN and CDR2 is SVGIG in the germline V gene (reference sequence). Trimming pared 2 bases from V and 2 bases from J, leaving 10 bases between. This CDR3 spans 14 amino acids.

This clone was counted between two and nine times. This chain uses TRBV27 with TRBJ2-3; D unclear. Trimming cost V 3 bases and J 5 bases, with 9 bases left between them. The CDR3 is 13 residues long. Germline V gene sequence: CDR1 MNHEY, CDR2 SMNVEV (reference sequence). CDR3: CASSFYIEDTQYF. The CDR3 coding sequence is TGTGCCAGCAGTTTTTATATAGAAGATACGCAGTATTTT.

This chain connects TRBV27 to TRBJ1-2, with D unclear. Trimming pared 0 bases from V and 7 bases from J, leaving 9 bases between. The V gene's germline CDR1 is MNHEY and CDR2 SMNVEV (reference sequence). CDR3 length: 13 amino acids. This CDR3 is CASSLSSSRGYTF. CDR3 in DNA: TGTGCCAGCAGTTTATCGTCCAGTCGTGGCTACACCTTC.